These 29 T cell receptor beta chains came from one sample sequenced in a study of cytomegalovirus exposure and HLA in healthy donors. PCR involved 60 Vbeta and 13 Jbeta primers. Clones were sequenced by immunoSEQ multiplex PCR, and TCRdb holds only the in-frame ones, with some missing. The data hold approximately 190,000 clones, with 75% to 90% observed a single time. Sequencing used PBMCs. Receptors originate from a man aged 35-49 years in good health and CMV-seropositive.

DNA of the CDR3: TGTGCCAGCAACCCCGACAGGGTAAAAAACATTCAGTACTTC. Protein sequence: CASNPDRVKNIQYF. This rearrangement joins TRBV11-2 to TRBJ2-4, with 7 bases fitting TRBD1. Germline V gives CDR1 SGHAT, CDR2 FQNNGV. The CDR3 runs 14 residues. The junction had 7 bases not matched to a gene; V was cut back by 7 bases and J by 4 bases. Variable domain in full (rest from reference TRBV11-2 and TRBJ2-4): EAGVAQSPRYKIIEKRQSVAFWCNPISGHATLYWYQQILGQGPKLLIQFQNNGVVDDSQLPKDRFSAERLKGVDSTLKIQPAKLEDSAVYLCASNPDRVKNIQYFGAGTRLSVL.

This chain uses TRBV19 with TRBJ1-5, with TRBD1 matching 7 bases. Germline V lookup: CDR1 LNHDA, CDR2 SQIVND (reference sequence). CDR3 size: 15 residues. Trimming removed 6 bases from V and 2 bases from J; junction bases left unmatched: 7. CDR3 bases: TGTGCCAGTAGCCGACAGGGTGAGGGCAATCAGCCCCAGCATTTT. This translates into CASSRQGEGNQPQHF.

The CDR3 reads CASSIGLAGLSYNEQFF. The DNA for the CDR3 is TGTGCCAGCAGCATCGGACTAGCGGGGTTGTCCTACAATGAGCAGTTCTTC. The chain uses TRBV9 and TRBJ2-1; 12 positions match TRBD2. The germline V gene encodes CDR1 SGDLS and CDR2 YYNGEE. The CDR3 sequence is 17 residues long. V lost 4 bases, J lost 1 base, and 6 bases stayed unmatched.

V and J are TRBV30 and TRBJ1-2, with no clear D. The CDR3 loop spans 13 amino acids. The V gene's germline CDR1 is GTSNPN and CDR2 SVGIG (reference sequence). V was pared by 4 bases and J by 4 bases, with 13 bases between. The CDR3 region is CAWTEITGYGYTF. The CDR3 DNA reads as TGTGCCTGGACCGAGATCACTGGCTATGGCTACACCTTC.

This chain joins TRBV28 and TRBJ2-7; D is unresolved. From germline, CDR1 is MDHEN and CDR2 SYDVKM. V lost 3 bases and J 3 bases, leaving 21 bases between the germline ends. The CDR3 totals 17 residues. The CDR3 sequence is CASSFFTRPRNHYEQYF. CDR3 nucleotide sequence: TGTGCCAGCAGTTTTTTTACCCGTCCGCGGAACCACTACGAGCAGTACTTC.

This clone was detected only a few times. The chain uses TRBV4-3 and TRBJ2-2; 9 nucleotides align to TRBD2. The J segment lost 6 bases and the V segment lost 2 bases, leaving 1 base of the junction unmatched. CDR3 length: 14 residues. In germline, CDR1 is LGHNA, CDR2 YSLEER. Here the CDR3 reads CASSQLAGPGELFF. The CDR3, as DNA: TGCGCCAGCAGCCAACTAGCGGGGCCCGGGGAGCTGTTTTTT.

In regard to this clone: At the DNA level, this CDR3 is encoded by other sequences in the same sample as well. CDR3 nucleotide sequence: TGTGCCAGCAGCTCGGGACTAGCGGGGGCCTACGAGCAGTACTTC. This codes for CASSSGLAGAYEQYF. This rearrangement joins TRBV7-2 to TRBJ2-7; TRBD2 matches at 14 bases. The V gene end was trimmed by 4 bases and the J gene end by 2 bases; junction bases not matched to a gene: 1. The CDR3 sequence is 15 residues long. Germline-derived CDR1 and CDR2 are SGHTA and FQGNSA.

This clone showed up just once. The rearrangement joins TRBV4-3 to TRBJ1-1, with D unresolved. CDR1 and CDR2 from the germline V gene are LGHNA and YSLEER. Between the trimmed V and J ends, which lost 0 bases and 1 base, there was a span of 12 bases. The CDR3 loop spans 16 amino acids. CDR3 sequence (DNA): TGCGCCAGCAGCCAAGAGGGCCCTTTAAGGAACACTGAAGCTTTCTTT. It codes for CASSQEGPLRNTEAFF.

The DNA for the CDR3 is TGCGCCAGCAGCCCAGGACACCTAAACACTGAAGCTTTCTTT. Translated, it gives CASSPGHLNTEAFF. V gene TRBV5-1 combines with J gene TRBJ1-1; tentative D call: TRBD1 (5 bases). Germline assignment: CDR1 SGHRS and CDR2 YFSETQ. Trimming shortened V by 4 bases and J by 2 bases, and 12 bases separated the two germline ends. There are 14 residues in the CDR3.

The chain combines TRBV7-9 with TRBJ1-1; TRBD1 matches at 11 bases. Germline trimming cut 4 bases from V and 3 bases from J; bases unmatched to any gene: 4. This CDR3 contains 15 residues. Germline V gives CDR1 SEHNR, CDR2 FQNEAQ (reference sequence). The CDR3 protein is CASSSPGQGDTEAFF. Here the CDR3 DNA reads TGTGCCAGCAGCTCACCGGGACAGGGGGACACTGAAGCTTTCTTT.

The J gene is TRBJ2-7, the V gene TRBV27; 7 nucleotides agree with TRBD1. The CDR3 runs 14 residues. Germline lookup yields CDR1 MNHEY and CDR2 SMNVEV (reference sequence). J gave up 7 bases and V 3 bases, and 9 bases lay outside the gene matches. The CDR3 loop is CASSFRDRSIEQYF. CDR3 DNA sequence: TGTGCCAGCAGTTTCCGGGACAGAAGCATAGAGCAGTACTTC.

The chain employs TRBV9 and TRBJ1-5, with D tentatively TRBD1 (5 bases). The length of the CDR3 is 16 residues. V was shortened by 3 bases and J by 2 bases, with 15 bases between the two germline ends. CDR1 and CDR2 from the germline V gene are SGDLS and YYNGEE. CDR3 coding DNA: TGTGCCAGCAGCGGGTCTGGCCCGGGGGGCAATCAGCCCCAGCATTTT. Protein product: CASSGSGPGGNQPQHF.

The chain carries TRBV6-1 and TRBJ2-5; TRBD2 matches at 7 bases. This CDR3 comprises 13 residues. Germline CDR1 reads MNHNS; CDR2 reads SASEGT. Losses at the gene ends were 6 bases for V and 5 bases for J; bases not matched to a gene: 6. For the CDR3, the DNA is TGTGCCAGCAGACTAAGCGGGGAGGAGACCCAGTACTTC. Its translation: CASRLSGEETQYF.

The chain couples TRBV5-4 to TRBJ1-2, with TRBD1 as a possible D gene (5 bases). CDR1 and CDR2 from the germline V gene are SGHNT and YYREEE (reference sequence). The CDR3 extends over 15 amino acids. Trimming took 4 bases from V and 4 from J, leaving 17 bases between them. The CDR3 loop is CASSDITKGPYGYTF. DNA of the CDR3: TGTGCCAGCAGCGATATTACGAAGGGGCCCTATGGCTACACCTTC.

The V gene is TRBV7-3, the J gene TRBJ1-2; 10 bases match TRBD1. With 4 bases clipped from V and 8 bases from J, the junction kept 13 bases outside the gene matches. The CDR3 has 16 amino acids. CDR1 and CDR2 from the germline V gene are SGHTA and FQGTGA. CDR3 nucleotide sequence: TGTGCCAGCAGCTCCGCGGGACAGGGGTACCGGGACGGCTACACCTTC. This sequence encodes CASSSAGQGYRDGYTF.

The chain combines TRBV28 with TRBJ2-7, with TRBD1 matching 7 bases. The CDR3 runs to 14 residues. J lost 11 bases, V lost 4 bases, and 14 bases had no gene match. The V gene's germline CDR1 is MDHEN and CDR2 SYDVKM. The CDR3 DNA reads TGTGCCAGCAGTTCCCACCCCATAACCGGGACAGAGTACTTC. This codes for CASSSHPITGTEYF.

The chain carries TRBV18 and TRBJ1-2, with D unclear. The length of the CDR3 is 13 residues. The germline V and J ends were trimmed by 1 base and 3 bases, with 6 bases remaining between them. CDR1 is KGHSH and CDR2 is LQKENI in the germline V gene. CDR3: CASSPRVDYGYTF. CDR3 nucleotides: TGTGCCAGCTCACCACGAGTTGACTATGGCTACACCTTC. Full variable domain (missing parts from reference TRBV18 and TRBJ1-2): NAGVMQNPRHLVRRRGQEARLRCSPMKGHSHVYWYRQLPEEGLKFMVYLQKENIIDESGMPKERFSAEFPKEGPSILRIQQVVRGDSAAYFCASSPRVDYGYTFGSGTRLTVV.

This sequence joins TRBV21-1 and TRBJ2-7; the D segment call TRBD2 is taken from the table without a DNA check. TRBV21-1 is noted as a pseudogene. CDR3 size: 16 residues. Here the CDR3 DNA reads TGTGCCAGGGAACCGCCCCTACGGGGGGGGACCCGCGAGCAGTACTTC. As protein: CAREPPLRGGTREQYF.

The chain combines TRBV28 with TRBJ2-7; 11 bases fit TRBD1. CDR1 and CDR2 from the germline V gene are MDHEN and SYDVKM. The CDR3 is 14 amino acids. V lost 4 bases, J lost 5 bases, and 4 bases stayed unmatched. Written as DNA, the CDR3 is TGTGCCAGCAGTTCGGACAGGGGGCTGAACGAGCAGTACTTC. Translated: CASSSDRGLNEQYF.

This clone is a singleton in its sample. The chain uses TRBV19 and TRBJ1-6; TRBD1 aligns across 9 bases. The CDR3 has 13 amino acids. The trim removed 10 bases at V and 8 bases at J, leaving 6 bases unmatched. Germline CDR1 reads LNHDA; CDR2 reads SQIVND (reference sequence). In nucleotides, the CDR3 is TGTGCCACCACCCGGGACAGGGATTCACCCCTCCACTTT. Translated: CATTRDRDSPLHF.

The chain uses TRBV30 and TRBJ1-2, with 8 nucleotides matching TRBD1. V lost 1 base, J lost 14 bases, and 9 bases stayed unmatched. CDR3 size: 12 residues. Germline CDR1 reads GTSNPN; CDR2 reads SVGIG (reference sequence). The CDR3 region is CAWSGGQGAGTF. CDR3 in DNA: TGTGCCTGGAGTGGGGGCCAGGGGGCGGGGACCTTC.

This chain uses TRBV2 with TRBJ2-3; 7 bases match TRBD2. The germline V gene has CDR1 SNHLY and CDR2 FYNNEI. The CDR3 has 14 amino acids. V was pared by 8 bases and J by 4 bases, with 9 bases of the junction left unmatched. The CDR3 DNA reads TGTGCCAGCGTTCTCGCGGGGGTTGCAGATACGCAGTATTTT. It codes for CASVLAGVADTQYF.

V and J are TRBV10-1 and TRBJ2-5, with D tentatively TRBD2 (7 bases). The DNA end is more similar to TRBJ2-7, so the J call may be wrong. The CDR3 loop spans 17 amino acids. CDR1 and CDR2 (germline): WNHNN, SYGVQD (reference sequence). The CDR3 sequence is CASSWGGLLSLAAEQYF. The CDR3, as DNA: TGCGCCAGCAGTTGGGGGGGCTTATTGTCATTAGCTGCCGAGCAGTACTTC.

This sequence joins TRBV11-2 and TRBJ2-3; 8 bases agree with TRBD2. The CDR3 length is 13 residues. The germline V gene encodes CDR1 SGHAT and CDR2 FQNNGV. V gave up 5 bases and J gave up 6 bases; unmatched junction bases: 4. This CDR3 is CASSRGLADTQYF. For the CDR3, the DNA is TGTGCCAGCAGCAGAGGACTAGCTGATACGCAGTATTTT.

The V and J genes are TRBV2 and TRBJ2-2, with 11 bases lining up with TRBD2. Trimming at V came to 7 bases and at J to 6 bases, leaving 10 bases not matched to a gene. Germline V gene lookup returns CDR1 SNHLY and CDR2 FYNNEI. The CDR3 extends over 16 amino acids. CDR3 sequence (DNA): TGTGCCAGCAAATTCGGGCTAGCGGGGGGCTCCGGGGAGCTGTTTTTT. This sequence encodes CASKFGLAGGSGELFF. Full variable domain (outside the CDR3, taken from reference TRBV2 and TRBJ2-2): EPEVTQTPSHQVTQMGQEVILRCVPISNHLYFYWYRQILGQKVEFLVSFYNNEISEKSEIFDDQFSVERPDGSNFTLKIRSTKLEDSAMYFCASKFGLAGGSGELFFGEGSRLTVL.

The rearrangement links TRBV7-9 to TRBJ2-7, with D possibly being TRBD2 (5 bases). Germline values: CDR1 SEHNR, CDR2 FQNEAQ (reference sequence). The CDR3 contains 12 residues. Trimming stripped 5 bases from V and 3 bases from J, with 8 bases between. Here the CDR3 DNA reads TGTGCCAGCAGCCAAGGGAGCTACGAGCAGTACTTC. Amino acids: CASSQGSYEQYF.

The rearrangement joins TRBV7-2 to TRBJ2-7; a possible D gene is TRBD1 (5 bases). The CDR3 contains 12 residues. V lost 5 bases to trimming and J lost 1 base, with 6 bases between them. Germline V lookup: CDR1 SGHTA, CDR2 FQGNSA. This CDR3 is CASSGASYEQYF. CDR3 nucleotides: TGTGCCAGCAGCGGGGCGTCCTACGAGCAGTACTTC.

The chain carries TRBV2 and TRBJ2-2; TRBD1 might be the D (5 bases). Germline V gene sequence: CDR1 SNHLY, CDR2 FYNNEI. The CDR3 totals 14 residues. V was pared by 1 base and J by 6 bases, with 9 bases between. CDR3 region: CASSEVRGSGELFF. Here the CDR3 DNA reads TGTGCCAGCAGTGAAGTAAGGGGTTCCGGGGAGCTGTTTTTT.

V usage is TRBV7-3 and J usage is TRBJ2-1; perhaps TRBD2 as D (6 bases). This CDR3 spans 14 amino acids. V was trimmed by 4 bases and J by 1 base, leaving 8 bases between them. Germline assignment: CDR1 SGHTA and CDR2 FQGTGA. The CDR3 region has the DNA TGTGCCAGCAGCTACGGGACTTCCTACAATGAGCAGTTCTTC. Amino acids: CASSYGTSYNEQFF.